The next 28 T cell receptor beta chains were all read from a single sample in a study of OX40 agonist ivuxolimab in advanced cancers. Data came from immunoSEQ multiplex PCR; TCRdb stores just in-frame clones and leaves some out. The sample contains tens of thousands of clones, around 89% of which appear only once. Sequencing used CD4+ or CD8+ T cells sorted from blood, obtained in a trial of the OX40 agonist ivuxolimab. Every receptor here comes from an adult with an advanced solid tumor such as melanoma, head and neck, liver or kidney cancer.

The J gene is TRBJ2-7, the V gene TRBV19; D gene unclear. The germline CDR1 and CDR2 sequences are LNHDA and SQIVND (reference sequence). The CDR3 covers 13 residues. V was pared by 0 bases and J by 4 bases, with 7 bases between. Here the CDR3 DNA reads TGTGCCAGTAGTATAGATCTGGGTTACGAGCAGTACTTC. Translating gives CASSIDLGYEQYF.

The J gene is TRBJ1-5, the V gene TRBV21-1; the table calls TRBD1, which could not be checked here. TRBV21-1 is annotated as a pseudogene. This CDR3 contains 19 residues. CDR3 DNA: TGTGCCAGCAGCAAAGTTTTTTGTACCGGGACAGGGGGCTTCCAGCCCCAGCATTTT. It codes for CASSKVFCTGTGGFQPQHF.

The genes are TRBV5-1 and TRBJ1-1, with 10 bases that match TRBD1. J lost 4 bases, V lost 5 bases, and 2 bases had no gene match. Germline CDR1 is SGHRS and CDR2 is YFSETQ. This CDR3 has 13 residues. Here the CDR3 reads CASRGTGATEAFF. The CDR3 nucleotides read TGCGCCAGCAGAGGGACAGGGGCCACTGAAGCTTTCTTT. Combining the CDR3 with reference TRBV5-1 and TRBJ1-1 gives the whole variable domain KAGVTQTPRYLIKTRGQQVTLSCSPISGHRSVSWYQQTPGQGLQFLFEYFSETQRNKGNFPGRFSGRQFSNSRSEMNVSTLELGDSALYLCASRGTGATEAFFGQGTRLTVV.

The chain joins TRBV27 to TRBJ2-2, with unresolved D. The germline CDR1 and CDR2 sequences are MNHEY and SMNVEV (reference sequence). Trimming stripped 3 bases from V and 3 bases from J, with 11 bases between. The CDR3 is 15 amino acids. CDR3: CASSLVGPHTGELFF. The CDR3 DNA sequence: TGTGCCAGCAGTTTGGTGGGTCCTCACACCGGGGAGCTGTTTTTT.

The V call is TRBV30, the J call TRBJ2-3, with 13 bases that match TRBD2. This CDR3 is 15 amino acids long. Losses at the gene ends were 3 bases for V and 5 bases for J; bases not matched to a gene: 5. Germline-derived CDR1 and CDR2 are GTSNPN and SVGIG (reference sequence). CDR3: CAWRGLAGPGDTQYF. DNA for the CDR3: TGTGCCTGGAGGGGACTAGCGGGACCCGGAGATACGCAGTATTTT. The full variable domain, in which reference TRBV30 and TRBJ2-3 provide the parts outside the CDR3, is SQTIHQWPATLVQPVGSPLSLECTVEGTSNPNLYWYRQAAGRGLQLLFYSVGIGQISSEVPQNLSASRPQDRQFILSSKKLLLSDSGFYLCAWRGLAGPGDTQYFGPGTRLTVL.

V gene TRBV7-9 combines with J gene TRBJ2-5, with TRBD2 matching 13 bases. The V segment lost 4 bases and the J segment 4 bases; nucleotides outside the gene matches: 3. Looked up from germline, CDR1 is SEHNR and CDR2 is FQNEAQ (reference sequence). The CDR3 covers 15 residues. CDR3 amino acids: CASSSGLAGAETQYF. DNA for the CDR3: TGTGCCAGCAGCTCCGGACTAGCGGGAGCAGAGACCCAGTACTTC.

J is TRBJ1-1 and V is TRBV29-1; D remains ambiguous. Trimming removed 6 bases from V and 6 bases from J, with 8 bases in between. Germline loops: CDR1 SQVTM, CDR2 ANQGSEA. The CDR3 runs 10 residues. CDR3 protein: CSVVTAEAFF. The DNA for the CDR3 is TGCAGCGTCGTAACAGCTGAAGCTTTCTTT.

The gene calls are TRBV29-1 and TRBJ2-3, with 8 bases that match TRBD2. This CDR3 has 16 amino acids. The V and J ends lost 3 bases and 6 bases, in that order; junction bases with no gene match: 14. The germline CDR1 and CDR2 sequences are SQVTM and ANQGSEA. CDR3 bases: TGCAGCGTTGAGTACTTTAGCGGGGCGACGTCGGATACGCAGTATTTT. Protein: CSVEYFSGATSDTQYF.

The chain uses TRBV10-2 and TRBJ2-3; TRBD1 is a possible D gene (5 bases). Trimming removed 11 bases from V and 4 bases from J, with 10 bases in between. CDR3 size: 11 residues. The germline V gene encodes CDR1 WSHSY and CDR2 SAAADI. This chain's CDR3 is CASQGPDTQYF. The DNA of the CDR3 is TGCGCCTCCCAGGGTCCAGATACGCAGTATTTT.

The chain joins TRBV5-1 to TRBJ1-4, with 9 bases that match TRBD1. V shed 5 bases, J shed 4 bases, and the junction held 6 bases outside the gene matches. Germline values: CDR1 SGHRS, CDR2 YFSETQ. This CDR3 is built from 15 residues. CDR3 DNA: TGCGCCAGCAGGGCCGGGACAGGGAGTAATGAAAAACTGTTTTTT. Translated: CASRAGTGSNEKLFF.

This clone was counted once. CDR3 DNA sequence: TGCGCCAGCAGCTTGAGGCGGATAAGGGACAGGGCAGAGACCCAGTACTTC. Residues: CASSLRRIRDRAETQYF. The chain has TRBV5-1 and TRBJ2-5; 9 bases agree with TRBD1. Germline lookup yields CDR1 SGHRS and CDR2 YFSETQ. Trimming at V came to 1 base and at J to 4 bases, leaving 11 bases not matched to a gene. This CDR3 is built from 17 residues.

The gene calls are TRBV4-2 and TRBJ2-7, with D unresolved. The CDR3 spans 11 residues. V lost 1 base, J lost 6 bases, and 4 bases lay in between. Germline V gene sequence: CDR1 LGHNA, CDR2 YNFKEQ. The CDR3 DNA reads TGTGCCAGCAGCCAAGCGTCCGAGCAGTACTTC. This gives the protein CASSQASEQYF.

CDR3 sequence reads: CASMGNEQFF. The DNA of the CDR3 is TGCGCCAGTATGGGGAATGAGCAGTTCTTC. The chain links TRBV10-2 to TRBJ2-1; D is undetermined. The CDR3 is 10 residues long. CDR1 and CDR2 (germline): WSHSY, SAAADI. Deletions cut 9 bases from V and 7 bases from J, with 7 bases between.

This chain links TRBV7-6 with TRBJ2-3; 10 bases are shared with TRBD1. V lost 6 bases and J lost 5; bases outside the gene matches: 8. The CDR3 has 15 amino acids. Germline V lookup: CDR1 SGHVS, CDR2 FNYEAQ. The CDR3 sequence: CASRSGTGEKDTQYF. The DNA for the CDR3 is TGTGCCAGCAGATCAGGGACAGGGGAGAAAGATACGCAGTATTTT. The full variable domain, its missing parts supplied by reference TRBV7-6 and TRBJ2-3, is GAGVSQSPRYKVTKRGQDVALRCDPISGHVSLYWYRQALGQGPEFLTYFNYEAQQDKSGLPNDRFSAERPEGSISTLTIQRTEQRDSAMYRCASRSGTGEKDTQYFGPGTRLTVL.

J is TRBJ2-3 and V is TRBV9; the match to TRBD2 covers 11 bases. The CDR3 sequence is 15 residues long. Germline V gives CDR1 SGDLS, CDR2 YYNGEE. V was clipped by 3 bases and J by 5 bases; unmatched bases: 5. The CDR3 region is CASSDSGGAEDTQYF. The CDR3 DNA follows: TGTGCCAGCAGCGATAGCGGGGGGGCCGAAGATACGCAGTATTTT.

This rearrangement joins TRBV27 to TRBJ1-5; D not certain. Germline V gives CDR1 MNHEY, CDR2 SMNVEV (reference sequence). CDR3 length equals 13 residues. The V gene lost 5 bases and the J gene lost 7 bases, with 12 bases spanning the gap. The CDR3 bases are TGTGCCAGCAGTCGCCAGCCTACCCAGCCCCAGCATTTT. Protein: CASSRQPTQPQHF.

This clone was seen a few times. The chain uses TRBV19 and TRBJ1-1; TRBD1 might be the D (6 bases). The CDR3 has 14 residues. CDR1 is LNHDA, CDR2 SQIVND, per germline (reference sequence). Trimming took 6 bases from V and 0 from J, leaving 11 bases between them. This CDR3 reads CASSAGGMNTEAFF. The DNA for the CDR3 is TGTGCCAGTAGCGCCGGGGGCATGAACACTGAAGCTTTCTTT.

The chain employs TRBV19 and TRBJ1-5; D not resolved. The germline V gene has CDR1 LNHDA and CDR2 SQIVND (reference sequence). Trimming cost V 0 bases and J 0 bases, with 15 bases left between them. CDR3 size: 18 residues. The CDR3 region is CASSIDNRARYSNQPQHF. For the CDR3, the DNA is TGTGCCAGTAGTATAGATAACCGGGCCCGCTATAGCAATCAGCCCCAGCATTTT.

The chain carries TRBV15 and TRBJ1-6; D uncertain. V gave up 9 bases and J gave up 3 bases, with 9 bases separating them. Germline V gene sequence: CDR1 LNHNV, CDR2 YYDKDF (reference sequence). The CDR3 extends over 13 amino acids. The CDR3 reads CATRGIYNSPLHF. CDR3 nucleotide sequence: TGTGCCACTAGAGGAATCTATAATTCACCCCTCCACTTT.

The V and J genes are TRBV10-1 and TRBJ2-3; D is unresolved. This CDR3 has 16 residues. Germline V gives CDR1 WNHNN, CDR2 SYGVQD (reference sequence). V lost 5 bases and J lost 0, with 15 bases in between. The CDR3 DNA reads TGCGCCAGCAGTCTCAACCCCGGTGATAGCACAGATACGCAGTATTTT. Its protein is CASSLNPGDSTDTQYF.

The rearrangement uses TRBV2 and TRBJ1-1; D gene uncertain. Germline V gene data show CDR1 as SNHLY and CDR2 as FYNNEI. V lost 10 bases to trimming and J lost 1 base, with 13 bases between them. This CDR3 spans 13 amino acids. The CDR3 here is CATPGRRNTEAFF. The CDR3 bases are TGTGCCACTCCTGGACGACGGAACACTGAAGCTTTCTTT.

The CDR3 sequence: CASSISHHSYNEQFF. Here the CDR3 DNA reads TGTGCCAGTAGTATTTCCCACCACTCCTACAATGAGCAGTTCTTC. The rearrangement joins TRBV19 to TRBJ2-1, with D hard to call. Germline V gives CDR1 LNHDA, CDR2 SQIVND (reference sequence). This CDR3 region has 15 residues. V was clipped by 3 bases and J by 0 bases, with 9 bases between them.

The count of this clone is one. The rearrangement links TRBV29-1 to TRBJ2-1; TRBD1 is a possible D gene (6 bases). Looked up from germline, CDR1 is SQVTM and CDR2 is ANQGSEA. The CDR3 has 11 residues. Trimming shortened V by 7 bases and J by 7 bases, and 11 bases separated the two germline ends. The CDR3 protein is CSADRENEQFF. DNA for the CDR3: TGCAGCGCGGACAGAGAAAATGAGCAGTTCTTC.

Here the CDR3 DNA reads TGCAGCGTAAGGAAGGGGGACAATGAGCAGTTCTTC. Residues: CSVRKGDNEQFF. The V and J genes are TRBV29-1 and TRBJ2-1, with D possibly TRBD1 on 6 matching bases. This CDR3 is 12 amino acids long. Trimming cost V 6 bases and J 5 bases, with 11 bases left between them. Per germline, CDR1 SQVTM and CDR2 ANQGSEA.

CDR3 nucleotide sequence: TGTGCCAGCAGTAGCAGCACCGGGACAGCTCAGCCCCAGCATTTT. Amino acids: CASSSSTGTAQPQHF. This chain connects TRBV6-6 to TRBJ1-5; TRBD1 matches at 7 bases. Germline CDR1 reads MNHNY; CDR2 reads SVGAGI (reference sequence). The J segment lost 6 bases and the V segment lost 5 bases, leaving 10 bases of the junction unmatched. The CDR3 is made up of 15 amino acids.

The chain is built from TRBV28 and TRBJ2-7; 8 bases map to TRBD2. Germline V gene data show CDR1 as MDHEN and CDR2 as SYDVKM. The CDR3 contains 14 residues. V was pared by 8 bases and J by 6 bases, with 12 bases of the junction left unmatched. CDR3 DNA: TGTGCCAGCGACCCGGGGGGGACTAGATCCGAGCAGTACTTC. Amino acids: CASDPGGTRSEQYF.

The V and J genes are TRBV11-2 and TRBJ1-1, with a tentative D call TRBD1 (5 bases). This CDR3 has 13 amino acids. V shed 5 bases and J shed 8 bases, with 15 bases lying between them. The germline gives CDR1 SGHAT, CDR2 FQNNGV. The CDR3 nucleotides read TGTGCCAGCAGCCTGGGGCCCATTATAGAAGCTTTCTTT. Translation gives CASSLGPIIEAFF.

A single count supports this clone. The gene calls are TRBV19 and TRBJ1-1; possibly TRBD1 for D (6 bases). This CDR3 has 15 amino acids. The V end was cut by 4 bases, the J end by 5 bases, with 17 bases between. Germline V gene data show CDR1 as LNHDA and CDR2 as SQIVND (reference sequence). CDR3 DNA: TGTGCCAGTAGTACCACGGGGGGGGCAGGGACTGAAGCTTTCTTT. Protein sequence: CASSTTGGAGTEAFF.